A single sample is the source of the 22 T cell receptor beta chains below, sequenced in a study of CD8 T cells in ankylosing spondylitis. MiXCR, applied by TCRdb to the 5' RACE reads, yields one record per CDR3 protein. The table has some 330,000 distinct CDR3 sequences, 7% to 9% seen once. General study results and limits: Blood from ankylosing spondylitis patients appeared to carry a characteristic roughly eight-variant TCR beta motif.

These receptors are not linked to any known antigen. Source material: blood, either unsorted or a sorted T cell fraction (not recorded which). The receptors originated from a male donor with ankylosing spondylitis.

This clonotype was counted a few times. The chain couples TRBV4-1 to TRBJ2-7, with TRBD1 matching 10 bases. CDR3 size: 15 residues. V lost 3 bases to trimming and J lost 13 bases; unmatched junction nucleotides: 15. Looked up from germline, CDR1 is MGHRA and CDR2 is YSYEKL. The CDR3 coding sequence is TGCGCCAGCAGCCACCTCTCTGGGACAGGGGAGATCTCCTACTTC. Its translation is CASSHLSGTGEISYF.

This clonotype was observed a handful of times. V gene TRBV6-5 combines with J gene TRBJ2-7; D is unresolved. The CDR3 consists of 12 residues. Germline CDR1 and CDR2: MNHEY and SVGAGI. Trimming removed 6 bases from V and 3 bases from J, with 9 bases in between. The CDR3 DNA is TGTGCCAGCAGACGGAGTGTCTACGAGCAGTACTTC. It is translated as CASRRSVYEQYF.

This clonotype was counted many times. The V gene is TRBV14, the J gene TRBJ2-1; 9 nucleotides agree with TRBD1. Germline lookup yields CDR1 SGHDN and CDR2 FVKESK. The V and J ends lost 4 bases and 6 bases, in that order; junction bases with no gene match: 4. The CDR3 length is 14 residues. CDR3 nucleotides: TGTGCCAGCAGCCTACAGGGGGCTTTCAATGAGCAGTTCTTC. It specifies CASSLQGAFNEQFF. Based on the CDR3 plus reference TRBV14 and TRBJ2-1, the full variable domain is EAGVTQFPSHSVIEKGQTVTLRCDPISGHDNLYWYRRVMGKEIKFLLHFVKESKQDESGMPNNRFLAERTGGTYSTLKVQPAELEDSGVYFCASSLQGAFNEQFFGPGTRLTVL.

The chain is built from TRBV29-1 and TRBJ2-7; 10 bases line up with TRBD2. Germline lookup yields CDR1 SQVTM and CDR2 ANQGSEA. The CDR3 length is 13 residues. V was pared by 7 bases and J by 2 bases, with 5 bases of the junction left unmatched. The CDR3 region is CSASAGGPYEQYF. Written as DNA, the CDR3 is TGCAGCGCATCAGCGGGAGGGCCCTACGAGCAGTACTTC.

V is TRBV7-9 and J is TRBJ2-1, with a tentative D call TRBD1 (6 bases). Germline assignment: CDR1 SEHNR and CDR2 FQNEAQ (reference sequence). The CDR3 sequence is 14 residues long. Between the trimmed V and J ends, which lost 3 bases and 7 bases, there was a span of 13 bases. CDR3 amino acids: CASSLMSQGNEQFF. CDR3 DNA sequence: TGTGCCAGCAGCTTGATGAGCCAGGGGAATGAGCAGTTCTTC.

This chain joins TRBV12-3 or TRBV12-4 and TRBJ2-7, with D perhaps assigned TRBD1 or TRBD2 (5 bases each). CDR3 size: 13 residues. V shed 4 bases and J shed 0 bases, with 7 bases lying between them. CDR3 coding DNA: TGTGCCAGCAGTTGGGACGACTCCTACGAGCAGTACTTC. This gives the protein CASSWDDSYEQYF.

This clonotype has a count of ten or more. V is TRBV5-1 and J is TRBJ2-2; D might be TRBD1 (6 bases). CDR3 length equals 13 residues. Germline CDR1 and CDR2: SGHRS and YFSETQ. Deletions cut 3 bases from V and 6 bases from J, with 9 bases between. CDR3 residues: CASSWSGAGELFF. The CDR3 nucleotides read TGCGCCAGCAGCTGGTCAGGGGCCGGGGAGCTGTTTTTT.

The chain joins TRBV28 to TRBJ1-5; the match to TRBD1 covers 7 bases. CDR3 size: 14 residues. The J segment lost 2 bases and the V segment lost 6 bases, leaving 4 bases of the junction unmatched. Per the germline V gene, CDR1 is MDHEN and CDR2 is SYDVKM. In DNA, the CDR3 is TGTGCCAGCAGCTGGACAGGCGGCAATCAGCCCCAGCATTTT. Its translation is CASSWTGGNQPQHF.

This clonotype has just a few counts. This chain joins TRBV7-2 and TRBJ1-2; unclear D gene. Per germline, CDR1 SGHTA and CDR2 FQGNSA. V gave up 1 base and J gave up 4 bases, with 7 bases separating them. The CDR3 totals 13 residues. This chain's CDR3 is CASSLGTTYGYTF. The CDR3 DNA sequence: TGTGCCAGCAGCTTAGGCACAACCTATGGCTACACCTTC.

This clonotype was counted only a few times. The chain links TRBV27 to TRBJ2-1; TRBD1 might be the D (5 bases). V was cut by 7 bases and J by 4 bases, with 11 bases left in between. Germline CDR1 reads MNHEY; CDR2 reads SMNVEV (reference sequence). The CDR3 spans 13 residues. In DNA form, the CDR3 reads TGTGCCAGCACCCCAGACAGATACAATGAGCAGTTCTTC. Protein product: CASTPDRYNEQFF.

This clonotype has a count of ten or more. The V and J genes are TRBV7-2 and TRBJ1-1; 7 nucleotides line up with TRBD1. CDR3 length: 14 residues. Germline loops: CDR1 SGHTA, CDR2 FQGNSA. V trimming: 4 bases; J trimming: 3 bases; junction bases outside the gene matches: 5. The CDR3 coding sequence is TGTGCCAGCAGCTACCCAGGGGGGCACACTGAAGCTTTCTTT. Amino acid sequence: CASSYPGGHTEAFF. Full variable domain (remainder filled in from reference TRBV7-2 and TRBJ1-1): GAGVSQSPSNKVTEKGKDVELRCDPISGHTALYWYRQSLGQGLEFLIYFQGNSAPDKSGLPSDRFSAERTGGSVSTLTIQRTQQEDSAVYLCASSYPGGHTEAFFGQGTRLTVV.

This clonotype turned up a few times. J is TRBJ2-7 and V is TRBV29-1, with 9 bases lining up with TRBD2. Germline V gene data show CDR1 as SQVTM and CDR2 as ANQGSEA. The CDR3 loop spans 15 amino acids. Trimming cost V 3 bases and J 2 bases; bases outside gene matches: 8. The CDR3 region is CSVEGPAGGPYEQYF. In nucleotides, the CDR3 is TGCAGCGTTGAGGGACCAGCGGGAGGACCCTACGAGCAGTACTTC.

V is TRBV5-1 and J is TRBJ2-1; maybe TRBD2 (5 bases). The germline gives CDR1 SGHRS, CDR2 YFSETQ. The germline V and J ends were trimmed by 0 bases and 5 bases, with 12 bases remaining between them. The CDR3 loop spans 15 amino acids. The CDR3: CASSLVAEAHNEQFF. In nucleotides, the CDR3 is TGCGCCAGCAGCTTGGTTGCGGAGGCCCACAATGAGCAGTTCTTC.

The table lists this clonotype with many counts. The CDR3 here is CASSSTLLRADTQYF. Written as DNA, the CDR3 is TGTGCCAGCAGCTCGACACTTCTCCGCGCAGATACGCAGTATTTT. The chain joins TRBV7-2 to TRBJ2-3; no clear D gene. Trimming left V 4 bases short and J 4 bases short, with 15 bases between. The CDR3 extends over 15 amino acids. The V gene's germline CDR1 is SGHTA and CDR2 FQGNSA.

The CDR3 spells CASRDLAGATYEQYF. The DNA of the CDR3 is TGTGCCAGCAGGGATCTAGCGGGGGCTACCTACGAGCAGTACTTC. V usage is TRBV25-1 and J usage is TRBJ2-7, with 10 nucleotides matching TRBD2. CDR1 is MGHDK and CDR2 is SYGVNS in the germline V gene. CDR3 length: 15 residues. V lost 6 bases, J lost 2 bases, and 7 bases stayed unmatched.

This clonotype was observed a handful of times. The V gene is TRBV7-9, the J gene TRBJ2-1; D is undetermined. V shed 3 bases and J shed 9 bases, with 12 bases lying between them. This CDR3 spans 13 amino acids. Per germline, CDR1 SEHNR and CDR2 FQNEAQ (reference sequence). The chain's CDR3 is CASSFQRIGEQFF. For the CDR3, the DNA is TGTGCCAGCAGCTTCCAACGGATCGGTGAGCAGTTCTTC.

At least ten counts were recorded for this clonotype. The rearrangement uses TRBV6-5 and TRBJ1-2; 9 bases align to TRBD1. This CDR3 has 13 amino acids. The V gene's germline CDR1 is MNHEY and CDR2 SVGAGI. Trimming cost V 2 bases and J 7 bases; bases outside gene matches: 2. DNA for the CDR3: TGTGCCAGCAGTTACCGGGACAGGGCTGGCTACACCTTC. It translates to CASSYRDRAGYTF.

This clonotype was seen more than once but under ten times. The chain combines TRBV6-1 with TRBJ1-3, with 9 positions matching TRBD1. The CDR3 extends over 15 amino acids. Germline V gene lookup returns CDR1 MNHNS and CDR2 SASEGT. J gave up 2 bases and V 6 bases, and 5 bases lay outside the gene matches. The CDR3 spells CASRDDRGTGNTIYF. The DNA of the CDR3 is TGTGCCAGCAGGGACGACAGGGGGACTGGAAACACCATATATTTT.

This clonotype was seen many times. The chain links TRBV10-3 to TRBJ2-5, with D maybe TRBD2 (5 bases). CDR3 length equals 14 residues. Trimming removed 6 bases at V and 4 bases at J, with 15 bases between. Germline V gene sequence: CDR1 ENHRY, CDR2 SYGVKD. The CDR3 nucleotides are TGTGCCATCAGACTTAGCGCTCTCGGAGAGACCCAGTACTTC. It translates to CAIRLSALGETQYF.

This clonotype turned up a few times. V and J are TRBV28 and TRBJ2-7; TRBD2 matches at 11 bases. V shed 6 bases and J 2 bases; nucleotides not matched to a gene: 6. Germline V gene lookup returns CDR1 MDHEN and CDR2 SYDVKM. The CDR3 has 15 residues. CDR3 amino acids: CASRPRLAGTYEQYF. The CDR3 nucleotides read TGTGCCAGCAGACCCCGACTAGCGGGAACCTACGAGCAGTACTTC.

This clonotype came up a few times. V and J are TRBV4-1 and TRBJ1-6; TRBD1 matches at 7 bases. With 3 bases clipped from V and 10 bases from J, the junction kept 9 bases outside the gene matches. Germline-derived CDR1 and CDR2 are MGHRA and YSYEKL. The CDR3 has 15 amino acids. CDR3 protein: CASSHADRDLSPLHF. CDR3 bases: TGCGCCAGCAGCCATGCCGACAGGGACCTGTCACCCCTCCACTTT.

This clonotype came up many times. The rearrangement joins TRBV18 to TRBJ2-2; D call uncertain. The CDR3 extends over 13 amino acids. Germline lookup yields CDR1 KGHSH and CDR2 LQKENI. The ends were cut back, 6 bases at V and 4 bases at J, with 9 bases in the middle. CDR3 coding DNA: TGTGCCAGCTCGTCGGCAGTCACCGGGGAGCTGTTTTTT. This translates into CASSSAVTGELFF.